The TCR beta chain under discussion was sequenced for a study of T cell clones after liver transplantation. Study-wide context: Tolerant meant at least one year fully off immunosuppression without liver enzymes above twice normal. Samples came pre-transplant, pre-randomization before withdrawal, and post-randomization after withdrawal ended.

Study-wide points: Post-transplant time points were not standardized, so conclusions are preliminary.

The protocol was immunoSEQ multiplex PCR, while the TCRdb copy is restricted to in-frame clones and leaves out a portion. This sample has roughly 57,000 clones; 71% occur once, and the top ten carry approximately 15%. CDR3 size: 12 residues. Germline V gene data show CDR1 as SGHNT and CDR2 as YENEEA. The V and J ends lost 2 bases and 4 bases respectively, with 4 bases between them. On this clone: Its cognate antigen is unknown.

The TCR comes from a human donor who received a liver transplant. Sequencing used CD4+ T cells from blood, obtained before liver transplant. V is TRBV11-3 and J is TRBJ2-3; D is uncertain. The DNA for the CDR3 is TGTGCCAGCAGCTTATCGGCAGATACGCAGTATTTT. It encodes CASSLSADTQYF.